Listed below are T cell receptor beta chains from one sample, sequenced in a study of control samples from healthy donors and cancer patients. Assay used: immunoSEQ multiplex PCR; TCRdb lists only in-frame clones, some missing. The table lists hundreds of thousands of clones, around 90% of them singletons, with just under 6.5% in the top ten. Input material: PBMCs. The origin of the receptors is a man aged 40-49 years with head and neck cancer. The CDR3 runs from the conserved cysteine through the conserved F or W. A D gene is named only where the DNA matches it firmly. Clone size is given for some rows only: seen once, a few or many times, or a class if the clone is expanded.

CASSLGQEQFF TGTGCCAGCTCACTGGGACAGGAGCAGTTCTTC TRBD1 TRBV18 NA TRBJ2-1
CASSSQRGLGTNEKLFF TGCGCCAGCAGTTCACAGAGGGGCCTTGGAACTAATGAAAAACTGTTTTTT NA TRBV23-1 NA TRBJ1-4
CASRGQGGDTEAFF TGTGCCAGCAGGGGACAGGGTGGGGACACTGAAGCTTTCTTT TRBD1 TRBV6-5 NA TRBJ1-1
CASSTGSLEQFF TGTGCCAGCAGTACCGGGAGCCTAGAGCAGTTCTTC NA TRBV6-2/TRBV6-3 NA TRBJ2-1
CASSPGLYTDTQYF TGCGCCAGCAGTCCGGGCCTCTACACAGATACGCAGTATTTT NA TRBV10-1 NA TRBJ2-3
CASSKGDRETQYF TGTGCCAGCAGCAAAGGGGACCGTGAGACCCAGTACTTC NA TRBV11-1 NA TRBJ2-5
CASSLQRSRGTQYF TGTGCCAGCAGCCTACAGAGGAGCCGAGGGACCCAGTACTTC NA TRBV2 NA TRBJ2-5
CASSPPTGATYEQYF TGTGCCAGCTCCCCTCCGACAGGGGCGACCTACGAGCAGTACTTC TRBD1 TRBV18 NA TRBJ2-7
CASSYSNPLNTEAFF TGTGCCAGCAGTTACAGCAACCCTCTGAACACTGAAGCTTTCTTT NA TRBV6-5 NA TRBJ1-1
CASSVKGDRTDTQYF TGTGCCAGCAGCGTAAAAGGGGATCGCACAGATACGCAGTATTTT NA TRBV9 NA TRBJ2-3
CASGCPQGGLASEKLFF TGCGCCAGCGGTTGCCCACAGGGGGGATTGGCAAGTGAAAAACTGTTTTTT TRBD1 TRBV5-1 NA TRBJ1-4
CASSLGGSGNTIYF TGTGCCAGCAGTTTGGGGGGCTCTGGAAACACCATATATTTT NA TRBV27 NA TRBJ1-3
CASSVSGEKLFF TGTGCCAGCAGCGTGTCGGGAGAAAAACTGTTTTTT NA TRBV9 NA TRBJ1-4
CASSLNPGTQGGPLHF TGTGCCAGCAGCTTAAATCCCGGGACCCAAGGAGGACCCCTCCACTTT NA TRBV11-2 NA TRBJ1-6
CSARSDTGYTF TGCAGTGCTAGAAGCGACACGGGCTACACCTTC NA TRBV20-1 NA TRBJ1-2
CASSPRAGYGYTF TGTGCCAGCAGCCCGCGGGCCGGCTATGGCTACACCTTC NA TRBV7-9 NA TRBJ1-2
CASSLFRGKETQYF TGTGCCAGCAGTTTATTTAGGGGTAAAGAGACCCAGTACTTC NA TRBV27 NA TRBJ2-5
CASSLVGGYTGETQYF TGTGCCAGCAGCTTAGTGGGGGGCTACACGGGGGAGACCCAGTACTTC NA TRBV7-2 NA TRBJ2-5
CASSDFVSGSSYEQYF TGTGCCAGCAGTGACTTCGTTAGCGGGAGCTCCTACGAGCAGTACTTC TRBD2 TRBV2 NA TRBJ2-7
CASSPEGGIGNTIYF TGTGCCAGCAGCCCCGAAGGAGGGATTGGAAACACCATATATTTT NA TRBV9 NA TRBJ1-3
CASSQEGGTDTQYF TGCGCCAGCAGCCAAGAGGGAGGCACAGATACGCAGTATTTT NA TRBV4-3 NA TRBJ2-3
CASPPGLASRHNEQFF TGTGCCAGTCCGCCGGGACTAGCGTCCCGACACAATGAGCAGTTCTTC TRBD2 TRBV28 NA TRBJ2-1
CASSPRAAGTDTQYF TGCGCCAGCAGCCCGCGGGCGGCGGGCACAGATACGCAGTATTTT NA TRBV5-1 NA TRBJ2-3
CASSLNGAGNTIYF TGTGCCAGCAGCTTAAACGGCGCTGGAAACACCATATATTTT NA TRBV7-8 NA TRBJ1-3
CASSLNVAVAKNIQYF TGTGCCAGCAGCTTAAATGTAGCAGTAGCCAAAAACATTCAGTACTTC NA TRBV7-2 few TRBJ2-4
CASSQDGRVTGELFF TGTGCCAGCAGCCAAGATGGGCGGGTCACCGGGGAGCTGTTTTTT NA TRBV3-1/TRBV3-2 few TRBJ2-2